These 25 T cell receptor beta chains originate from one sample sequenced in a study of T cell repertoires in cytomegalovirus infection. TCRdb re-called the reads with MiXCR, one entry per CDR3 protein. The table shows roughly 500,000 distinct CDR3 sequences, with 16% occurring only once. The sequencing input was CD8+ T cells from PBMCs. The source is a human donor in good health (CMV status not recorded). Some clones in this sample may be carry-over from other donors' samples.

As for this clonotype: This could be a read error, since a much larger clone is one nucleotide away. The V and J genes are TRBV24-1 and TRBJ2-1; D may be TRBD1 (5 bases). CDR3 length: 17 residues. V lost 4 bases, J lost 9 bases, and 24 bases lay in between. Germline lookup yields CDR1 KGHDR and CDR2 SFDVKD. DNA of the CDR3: TGTGCCACCAGTGACCCAGACTCTGATGGGGCTCGTTCTGAGCAGTTCTTC. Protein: CATSDPDSDGARSEQFF.

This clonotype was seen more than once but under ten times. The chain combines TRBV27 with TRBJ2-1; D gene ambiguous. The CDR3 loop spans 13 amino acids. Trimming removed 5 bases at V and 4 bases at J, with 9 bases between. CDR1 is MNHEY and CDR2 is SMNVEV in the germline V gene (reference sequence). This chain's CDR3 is CASSIRVYNEQFF. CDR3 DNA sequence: TGTGCCAGCAGTATTAGAGTTTACAATGAGCAGTTCTTC.

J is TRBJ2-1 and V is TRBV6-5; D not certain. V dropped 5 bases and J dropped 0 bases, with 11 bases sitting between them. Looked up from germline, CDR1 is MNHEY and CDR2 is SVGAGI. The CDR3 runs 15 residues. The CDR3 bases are TGTGCCAGCAGTACTCAGACGAGCTCCTACAATGAGCAGTTCTTC. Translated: CASSTQTSSYNEQFF.

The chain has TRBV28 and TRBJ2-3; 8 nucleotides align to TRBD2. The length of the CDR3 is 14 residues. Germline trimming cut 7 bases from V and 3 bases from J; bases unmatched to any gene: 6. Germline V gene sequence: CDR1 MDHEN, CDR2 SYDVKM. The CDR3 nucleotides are TGTGCCAGCAACCCGGGACTAGGAACAGATACGCAGTATTTT. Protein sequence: CASNPGLGTDTQYF.

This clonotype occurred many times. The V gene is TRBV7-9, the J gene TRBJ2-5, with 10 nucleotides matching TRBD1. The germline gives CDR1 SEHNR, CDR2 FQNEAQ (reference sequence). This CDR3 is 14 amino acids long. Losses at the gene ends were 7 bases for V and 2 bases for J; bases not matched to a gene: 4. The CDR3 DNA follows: TGTGCCAGCACCGGGACAGGGGTACAAGAGACCCAGTACTTC. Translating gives CASTGTGVQETQYF.

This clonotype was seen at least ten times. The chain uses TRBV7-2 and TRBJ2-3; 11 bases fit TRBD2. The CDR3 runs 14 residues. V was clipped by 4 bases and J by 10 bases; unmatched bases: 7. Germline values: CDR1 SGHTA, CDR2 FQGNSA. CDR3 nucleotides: TGTGCCAGCAGCTCCCCTAGCGGGAGGCAAGCGCAGTATTTT. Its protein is CASSSPSGRQAQYF.

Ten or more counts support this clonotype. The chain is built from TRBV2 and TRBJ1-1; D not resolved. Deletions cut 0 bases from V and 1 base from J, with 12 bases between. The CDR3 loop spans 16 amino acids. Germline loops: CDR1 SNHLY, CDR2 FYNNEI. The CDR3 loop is CASSEARGSANTEAFF. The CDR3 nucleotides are TGTGCCAGCAGTGAAGCGAGAGGCTCAGCGAACACTGAAGCTTTCTTT.

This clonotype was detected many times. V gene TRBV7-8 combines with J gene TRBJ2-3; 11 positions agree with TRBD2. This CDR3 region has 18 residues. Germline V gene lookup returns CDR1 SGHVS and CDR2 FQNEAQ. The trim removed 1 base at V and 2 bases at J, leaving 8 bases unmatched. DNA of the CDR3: TGTGCCAGCAGCTTAGAACTAGCGGGGGTGATTCCCACAGATACGCAGTATTTT. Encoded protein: CASSLELAGVIPTDTQYF. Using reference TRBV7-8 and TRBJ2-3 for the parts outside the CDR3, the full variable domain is GAGVSQSPRYKVAKRGQDVALRCDPISGHVSLFWYQQALGQGPEFLTYFQNEAQLDKSGLPSDRFFAERPEGSVSTLKIQRTQQEDSAVYLCASSLELAGVIPTDTQYFGPGTRLTVL.

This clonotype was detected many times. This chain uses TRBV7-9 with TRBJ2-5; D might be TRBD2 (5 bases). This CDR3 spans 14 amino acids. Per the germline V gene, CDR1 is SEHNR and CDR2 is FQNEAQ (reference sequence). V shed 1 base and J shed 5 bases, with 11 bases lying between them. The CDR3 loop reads CASSLGGWSETQYF. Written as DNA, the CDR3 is TGTGCCAGCAGCTTAGGAGGGTGGTCCGAGACCCAGTACTTC.

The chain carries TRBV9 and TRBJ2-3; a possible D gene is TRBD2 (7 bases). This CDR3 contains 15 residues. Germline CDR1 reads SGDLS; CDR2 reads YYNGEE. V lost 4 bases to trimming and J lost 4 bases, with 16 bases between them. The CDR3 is CASSPSWGGPDTQYF. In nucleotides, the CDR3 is TGTGCCAGCAGCCCCTCCTGGGGGGGCCCAGATACGCAGTATTTT.

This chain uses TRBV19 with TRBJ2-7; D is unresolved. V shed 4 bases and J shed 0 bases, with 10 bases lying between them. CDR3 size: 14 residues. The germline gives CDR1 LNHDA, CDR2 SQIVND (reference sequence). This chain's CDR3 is CASSTLDGSYEQYF. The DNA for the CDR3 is TGTGCCAGTAGTACACTCGACGGCTCCTACGAGCAGTACTTC.

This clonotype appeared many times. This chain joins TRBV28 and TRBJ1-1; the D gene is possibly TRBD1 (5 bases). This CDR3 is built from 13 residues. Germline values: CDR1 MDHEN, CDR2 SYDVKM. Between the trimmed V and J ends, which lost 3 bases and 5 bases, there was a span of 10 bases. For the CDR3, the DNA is TGTGCCAGCAGTTTCCCAGGGTTGACTGAAGCTTTCTTT. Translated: CASSFPGLTEAFF.

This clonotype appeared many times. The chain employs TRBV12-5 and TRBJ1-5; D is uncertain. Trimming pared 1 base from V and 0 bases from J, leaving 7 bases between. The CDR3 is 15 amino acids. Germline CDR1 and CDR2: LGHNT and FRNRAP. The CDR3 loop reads CASGLDRYSNQPQHF. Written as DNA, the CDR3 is TGTGCTAGTGGTTTGGACCGTTATAGCAATCAGCCCCAGCATTTT. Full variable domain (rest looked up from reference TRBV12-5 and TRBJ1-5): DARVTQTPRHKVTEMGQEVTMRCQPILGHNTVFWYRQTMMQGLELLAYFRNRAPLDDSGMPKDRFSAEMPDATLATLKIQPSEPRDSAVYFCASGLDRYSNQPQHFGDGTRLSIL.

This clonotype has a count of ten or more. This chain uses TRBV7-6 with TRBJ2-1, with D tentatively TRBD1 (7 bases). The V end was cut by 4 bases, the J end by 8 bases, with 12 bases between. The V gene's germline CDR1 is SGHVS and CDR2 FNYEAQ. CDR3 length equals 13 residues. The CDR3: CASSSRGVDEQFF. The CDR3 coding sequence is TGTGCCAGCAGCTCCAGGGGGGTCGATGAGCAGTTCTTC.

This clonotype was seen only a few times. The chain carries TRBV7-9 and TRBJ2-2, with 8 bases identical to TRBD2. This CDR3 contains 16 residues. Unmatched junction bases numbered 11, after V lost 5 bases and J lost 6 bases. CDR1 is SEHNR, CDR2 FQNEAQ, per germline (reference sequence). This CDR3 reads CASSGSFAGGPGELFF. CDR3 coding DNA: TGTGCCAGCAGCGGTTCGTTTGCGGGAGGTCCCGGGGAGCTGTTTTTT.

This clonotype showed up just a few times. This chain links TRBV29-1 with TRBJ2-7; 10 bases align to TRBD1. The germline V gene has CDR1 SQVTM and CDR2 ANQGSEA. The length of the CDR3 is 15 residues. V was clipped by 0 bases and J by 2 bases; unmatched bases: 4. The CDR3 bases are TGCAGCGTTGAAGATGGAGGGACAGGGGCCTACGAGCAGTACTTC. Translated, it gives CSVEDGGTGAYEQYF.

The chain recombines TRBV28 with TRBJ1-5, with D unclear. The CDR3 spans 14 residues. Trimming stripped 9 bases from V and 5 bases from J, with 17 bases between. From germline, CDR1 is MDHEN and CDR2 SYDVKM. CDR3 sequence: CARRLRTAYQPQHF. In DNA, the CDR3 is TGTGCCAGGAGATTAAGGACGGCCTATCAGCCCCAGCATTTT.

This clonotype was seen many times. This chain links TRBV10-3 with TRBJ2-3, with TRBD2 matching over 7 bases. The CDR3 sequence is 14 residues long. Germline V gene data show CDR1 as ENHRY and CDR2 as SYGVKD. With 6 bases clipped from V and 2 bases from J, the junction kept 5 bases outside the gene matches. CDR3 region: CAIRTSTDTDTQYF. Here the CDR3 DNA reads TGTGCCATCAGGACTAGCACAGACACAGATACGCAGTATTTT.

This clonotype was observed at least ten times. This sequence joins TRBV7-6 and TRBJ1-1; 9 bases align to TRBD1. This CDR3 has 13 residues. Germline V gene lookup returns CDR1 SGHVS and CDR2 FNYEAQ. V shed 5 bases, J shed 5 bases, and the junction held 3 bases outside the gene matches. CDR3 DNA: TGTGCCAGCAGCGTAGGACAGGGGACTGAAGCTTTCTTT. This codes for CASSVGQGTEAFF.

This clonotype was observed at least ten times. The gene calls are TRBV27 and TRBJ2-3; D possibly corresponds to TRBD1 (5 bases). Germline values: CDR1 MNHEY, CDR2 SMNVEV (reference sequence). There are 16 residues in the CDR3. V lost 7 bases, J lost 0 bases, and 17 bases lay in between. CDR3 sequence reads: CASTALGALSTDTQYF. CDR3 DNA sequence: TGTGCCAGCACCGCCTTAGGGGCGTTAAGCACAGATACGCAGTATTTT.

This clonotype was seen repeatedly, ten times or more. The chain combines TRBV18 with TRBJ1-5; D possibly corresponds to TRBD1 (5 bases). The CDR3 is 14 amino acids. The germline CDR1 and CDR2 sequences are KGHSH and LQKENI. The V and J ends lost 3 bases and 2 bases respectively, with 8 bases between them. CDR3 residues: CASSPGEGNQPQHF. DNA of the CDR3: TGTGCCAGCTCACCGGGGGAGGGCAATCAGCCCCAGCATTTT.

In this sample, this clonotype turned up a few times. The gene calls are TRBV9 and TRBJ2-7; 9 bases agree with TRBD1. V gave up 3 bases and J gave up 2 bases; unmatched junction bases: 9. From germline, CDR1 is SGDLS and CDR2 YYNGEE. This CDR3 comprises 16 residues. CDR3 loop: CASSARDRDRTYEQYF. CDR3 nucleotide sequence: TGTGCCAGCAGCGCCCGGGACAGGGATAGGACCTACGAGCAGTACTTC.

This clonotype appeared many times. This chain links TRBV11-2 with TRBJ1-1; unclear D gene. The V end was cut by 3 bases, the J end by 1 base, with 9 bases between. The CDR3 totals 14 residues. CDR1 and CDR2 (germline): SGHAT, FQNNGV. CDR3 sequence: CASSFHRPNTEAFF. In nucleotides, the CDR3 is TGTGCCAGCAGCTTTCACAGACCGAACACTGAAGCTTTCTTT. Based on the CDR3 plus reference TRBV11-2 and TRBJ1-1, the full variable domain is EAGVAQSPRYKIIEKRQSVAFWCNPISGHATLYWYQQILGQGPKLLIQFQNNGVVDDSQLPKDRFSAERLKGVDSTLKIQPAKLEDSAVYLCASSFHRPNTEAFFGQGTRLTVV.

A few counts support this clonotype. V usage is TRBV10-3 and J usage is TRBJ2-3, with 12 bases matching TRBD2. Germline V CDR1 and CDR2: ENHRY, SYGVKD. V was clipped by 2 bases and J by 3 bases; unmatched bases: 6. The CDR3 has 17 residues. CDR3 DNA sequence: TGTGCCATCAGTGAGCCCCGGACTAGCGGGGAGACAGATACGCAGTATTTT. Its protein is CAISEPRTSGETDTQYF.

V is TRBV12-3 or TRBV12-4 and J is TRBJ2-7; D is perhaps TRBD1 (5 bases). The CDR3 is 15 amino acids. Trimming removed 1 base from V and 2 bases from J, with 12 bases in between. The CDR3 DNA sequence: TGTGCCAGCAGTTTAGGCCCCGACAGAGCCTACGAGCAGTACTTC. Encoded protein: CASSLGPDRAYEQYF.